Listed below are T cell receptor beta chains from one sample, sequenced in a study of blood T cell repertoires in COVID-19. Measured with immunoSEQ multiplex PCR; TCRdb has only the in-frame clones, and not every one. The sample yields fewer than 600,000 clones, roughly 90% seen once. The sequenced sample consisted of PBMCs or T cells enriched from blood (not recorded which). The receptors stem from a woman aged 35 to 49 who had recovered from COVID-19. Each CDR3 is given with its conserved first and last residue. A D gene is named only where the DNA matches it firmly. A row's size may be missing; if present it is once, few, many or a size class.

.	TRBJ2-3	TRBV29-1	.	TGCAGCGTTGCCGGGACAACGAAGAGCACAGATACGCAGTATTTT	CSVAGTTKSTDTQYF
.	TRBJ1-3	TRBV7-6	.	TGTGCCAGCAGCCCCGGAAGTGAGGGGGCTGGAAACACCATATATTTT	CASSPGSEGAGNTIYF
.	TRBJ1-5	TRBV4-3	.	TGCGCCAGCAGCCAAGATCAGGGGTACCCTCAGCCCCAGCATTTT	CASSQDQGYPQPQHF
.	TRBJ1-1	TRBV19	TRBD1	TGTGCCAGTAGGAATACGGGACAGGGGGCATCTGAAGCTTTCTTT	CASRNTGQGASEAFF
.	TRBJ1-2	TRBV5-1	.	TGCGCCAGCAGCTTGGTGCCCCAGGGGTATGGCTACACCTTC	CASSLVPQGYGYTF
.	TRBJ2-1	TRBV5-1	TRBD2	TGCGCCAGCAGCCGACTAGCGGGAGCCTACAATGAGCAGTTCTTC	CASSRLAGAYNEQFF
.	TRBJ1-1	TRBV29-1	.	TGCAGCGTTGAGGGCAGGGCGTACACTGAAGCTTTCTTT	CSVEGRAYTEAFF
.	TRBJ1-5	TRBV7-8	.	TGTGCCAGCAGCTTAGAGCGGCAGAACCGTCAGCCCCAGCATTTT	CASSLERQNRQPQHF
few	TRBJ2-7	TRBV5-1	TRBD2	TGCGCCAGCAGCTTCGGGGACTACTCCTACGAGCAGTACTTC	CASSFGDYSYEQYF
.	TRBJ1-5	TRBV7-9	.	TGTGCCAGCAGCTTAGGCGGTTATCAGCCCCAGCATTTT	CASSLGGYQPQHF
once	TRBJ1-1	TRBV6-2/TRBV6-3	.	TGTGCCAGCAGCCTACCCCCGAGACCCGAGGCAAACACTGAAGCTTTCTTT	CASSLPPRPEANTEAFF
.	TRBJ2-1	TRBV24-1	TRBD2	TGTGCCACCAGCGAACTAGCGGGAGATCGAAATGAGCAGTTCTTC	CATSELAGDRNEQFF
.	TRBJ2-5	TRBV5-4	.	TGTGCCAGCAGCTTGGGGGGAGGACAGGCCCGCGGGACCCAGTACTTC	CASSLGGGQARGTQYF
.	TRBJ2-1	TRBV7-9	.	TGTGCCAGCAGCTTAGGAGGATGGGGGACTTACTACAATGAGCAGTTCTTC	CASSLGGWGTYYNEQFF
.	TRBJ1-2	TRBV6-2/TRBV6-3	TRBD1	TGTGCCAGCAGTTACACGTCGGACAGGAGGTATGGCTACACCTTC	CASSYTSDRRYGYTF
.	TRBJ1-3	TRBV18	TRBD1	TGTGCCAGCTCACTAACATCGGGACAGCGCTCTGGAAACACCATATATTTT	CASSLTSGQRSGNTIYF
.	TRBJ2-2	TRBV11-3	TRBD2	TGTGCCAGCAGCTTAGATATCGGGCTAGCGGCGAACACCGGGGAGCTGTTTTTT	CASSLDIGLAANTGELFF
.	TRBJ1-4	TRBV2	.	TGTGCCAGCAGTGATGCGAGAGGGTCAGAGGGTGAAAAACTGTTTTTT	CASSDARGSEGEKLFF
.	TRBJ2-2	TRBV7-2	TRBD1	TGTGCCAGCAGCGCTCGGCCGACAGGGGCCGGGGAGCTGTTTTTT	CASSARPTGAGELFF